This TCR beta chain was sequenced during a study of shared clonotypes between healthy human individuals. Genomic DNA belonging to each subset was distributed in equal measure over several immunoSEQ plates. Repertoires were generated with immunoSEQ multiplex PCR, while TCRdb's copy carries only in-frame clones and drops some. The repertoire holds over 400,000 clones, with approximately 94% as singletons. V shed 3 bases and J shed 5 bases, with 14 bases lying between them. The length of the CDR3 is 14 residues. Per germline, CDR1 SEHNR and CDR2 FQNEAQ (reference sequence). Material for sequencing was naive CD4+ T cells sorted from blood. Subset given: CD45RA+ positively selected. The J gene is TRBJ2-7, the V gene TRBV7-9; the D gene could be TRBD1 or TRBD2 (5 bases each). The TCR originated in a woman aged 25 to 39 in good health. The CDR3 region is CASSFSWGSDEQYF. The DNA of the CDR3 is TGTGCCAGCAGCTTCTCCTGGGGGAGTGACGAGCAGTACTTC.